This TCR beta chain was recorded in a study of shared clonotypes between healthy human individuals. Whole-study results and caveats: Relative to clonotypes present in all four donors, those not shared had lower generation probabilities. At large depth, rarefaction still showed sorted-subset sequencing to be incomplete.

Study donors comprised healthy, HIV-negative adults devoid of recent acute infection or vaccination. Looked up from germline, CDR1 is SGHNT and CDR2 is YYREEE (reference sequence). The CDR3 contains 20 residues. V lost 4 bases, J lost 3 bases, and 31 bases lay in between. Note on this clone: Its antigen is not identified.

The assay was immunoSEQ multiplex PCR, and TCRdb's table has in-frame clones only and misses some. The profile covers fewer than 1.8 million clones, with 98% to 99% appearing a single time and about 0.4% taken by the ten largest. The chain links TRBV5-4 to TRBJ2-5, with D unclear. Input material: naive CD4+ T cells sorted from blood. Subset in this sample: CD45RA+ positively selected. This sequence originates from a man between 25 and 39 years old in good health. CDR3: CASSGPQRWLGAEYEETQYF. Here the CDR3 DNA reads TGTGCCAGCAGCGGACCACAGAGATGGCTTGGTGCGGAATACGAAGAGACCCAGTACTTC. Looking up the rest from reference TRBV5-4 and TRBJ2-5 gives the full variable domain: ETGVTQSPTHLIKTRGQQVTLRCSSQSGHNTVSWYQQALGQGPQFIFQYYREEENGRGNFPPRFSGLQFPNYSSELNVNALELDDSALYLCASSGPQRWLGAEYEETQYFGPGTRLLVL.